The 14 T cell receptor beta chains presented below share a single source sample, sequenced in a study of control samples from healthy donors and cancer patients (dated by TCRdb to 2018 to 2020). Libraries came from the immunoSEQ multiplex PCR assay. TCRdb carries this immuneACCESS record with in-frame sequences only. Its versions omit some clonotypes, under half of them owing to an unresolved V gene in the studies checked, with the rest unexplained. The sample contains more than 85,000 clones, about 89% of them found a single time. The ten largest make up 15% to 20% of the sample. The sequenced sample was blood. The source of these receptors is a woman aged 45-65 years in good health.

The chain joins TRBV5-5 to TRBJ1-2; weak D call: TRBD1 (6 bases). V lost 4 bases, J lost 8 bases, and 21 bases lay in between. The CDR3 sequence is 15 residues long. CDR1 SGHKS and CDR2 YYEKEE come from the germline V gene (reference sequence). CDR3 in amino acids: CASSPQGGEVGGYTF. CDR3 coding DNA: TGTGCCAGCAGCCCACAGGGTGGAGAAGTGGGAGGCTACACCTTC.

The chain uses TRBV5-1 and TRBJ2-1; TRBD2 matches at 7 bases. From germline, CDR1 is SGHRS and CDR2 YFSETQ. J was trimmed by 4 bases and V by 5 bases; bases with no gene match: 9. This CDR3 is 15 amino acids long. This CDR3 reads CASRGASGAYNEQFF. The CDR3 DNA is TGCGCCAGCAGGGGCGCTAGCGGTGCTTACAATGAGCAGTTCTTC. The whole variable domain, filled in from reference TRBV5-1 and TRBJ2-1, reads KAGVTQTPRYLIKTRGQQVTLSCSPISGHRSVSWYQQTPGQGLQFLFEYFSETQRNKGNFPGRFSGRQFSNSRSEMNVSTLELGDSALYLCASRGASGAYNEQFFGPGTRLTVL.

The chain couples TRBV19 to TRBJ1-2, with 7 bases fitting TRBD1. The CDR3 has 11 residues. CDR1 and CDR2 from the germline V gene are LNHDA and SQIVND (reference sequence). With 5 bases clipped from V and 9 bases from J, the junction kept 3 bases outside the gene matches. The CDR3: CASSQDRRYTF. DNA of the CDR3: TGTGCCAGTAGTCAGGACAGGCGCTACACCTTC.

This chain connects TRBV6-6 to TRBJ2-5; D gene uncertain. The CDR3 sequence is 15 residues long. The germline V gene encodes CDR1 MNHNY and CDR2 SVGAGI (reference sequence). The V end lost 0 bases, the J end lost 3 bases, and 11 bases lay between the germline ends. The CDR3 sequence is CASSYSTVKEETQYF. CDR3 nucleotides: TGTGCCAGCAGTTACTCGACTGTCAAAGAAGAGACCCAGTACTTC.

The genes are TRBV6-5 and TRBJ2-1, with 9 positions matching TRBD2. This CDR3 spans 14 amino acids. Trimming removed 6 bases from V and 5 bases from J; junction bases left unmatched: 5. Germline CDR1 reads MNHEY; CDR2 reads SVGAGI. In DNA, the CDR3 is TGTGCCAGCAGGATTAGCGGGGGACACAATGAGCAGTTCTTC. As protein: CASRISGGHNEQFF.

V usage is TRBV5-4 and J usage is TRBJ1-1; TRBD1 matches 7 bases. The CDR3 has 14 residues. Germline values: CDR1 SGHNT, CDR2 YYREEE (reference sequence). Germline trimming cut 4 bases from V and 4 bases from J; bases unmatched to any gene: 7. CDR3 in amino acids: CASSPPGGVTEAFF. CDR3 DNA sequence: TGTGCCAGCAGCCCCCCAGGGGGGGTCACTGAAGCTTTCTTT.

V gene TRBV7-9 combines with J gene TRBJ2-7; 7 positions match TRBD2. Germline CDR1 SEHNR, CDR2 FQNEAQ (reference sequence). CDR3 length: 13 amino acids. V lost 8 bases, J lost 3 bases, and 7 bases stayed unmatched. The CDR3 sequence: CASGGEGVYEQYV. CDR3 in DNA: TGTGCCAGCGGCGGGGAGGGTGTCTACGAGCAGTACGTC.

The chain has TRBV19 and TRBJ2-3, with 13 bases aligning to TRBD2. There are 16 residues in the CDR3. The germline gives CDR1 LNHDA, CDR2 SQIVND (reference sequence). The V gene end was trimmed by 5 bases and the J gene end by 2 bases; junction bases not matched to a gene: 4. CDR3 nucleotide sequence: TGTGCCAGTAGTCCGGGACTAGCGGGAATCACAGATACGCAGTATTTT. Translating it yields CASSPGLAGITDTQYF.

The gene calls are TRBV29-1 and TRBJ1-2; 9 bases agree with TRBD1. CDR1 and CDR2 from the germline V gene are SQVTM and ANQGSEA. The CDR3 runs 13 residues. Unmatched junction bases numbered 7, after V lost 7 bases and J lost 4 bases. This CDR3 is CSALTGGGYGYTF. DNA for the CDR3: TGCAGCGCTCTGACAGGGGGGGGCTATGGCTACACCTTC.

The chain carries TRBV24-1 and TRBJ2-1; 8 positions match TRBD2. CDR1 KGHDR and CDR2 SFDVKD come from the germline V gene. The CDR3 length is 16 residues. The ends lost 2 bases at V and 1 base at J; junction bases unmatched: 3. CDR3 sequence: CATSDSGGTSYNEQFF. CDR3 nucleotide sequence: TGTGCCACCAGTGATTCGGGGGGGACGTCCTACAATGAGCAGTTCTTC.

The chain links TRBV19 to TRBJ1-5, with D tentatively TRBD1 (6 bases). Per the germline V gene, CDR1 is LNHDA and CDR2 is SQIVND (reference sequence). Trimming removed 4 bases from V and 5 bases from J, with 9 bases in between. This CDR3 is built from 13 residues. Here the CDR3 DNA reads TGTGCCAGTAGTACAAGACAGGATCAGCCCCAGCATTTT. Protein product: CASSTRQDQPQHF. Together with reference TRBV19 and TRBJ1-5, the CDR3 gives the full variable domain: DGGITQSPKYLFRKEGQNVTLSCEQNLNHDAMYWYRQDPGQGLRLIYYSQIVNDFQKGDIAEGYSVSREKKESFPLTVTSAQKNPTAFYLCASSTRQDQPQHFGDGTRLSIL.

The chain links TRBV5-1 to TRBJ2-3, with TRBD2 identical over 8 bases. This CDR3 is 18 amino acids long. V shed 5 bases and J 2 bases; nucleotides not matched to a gene: 16. The germline gives CDR1 SGHRS, CDR2 YFSETQ. The CDR3 loop is CASRRGLDLGYITDTQYF. The CDR3, as DNA: TGCGCCAGCAGGCGGGGACTAGATCTGGGCTATATCACAGATACGCAGTATTTT.

V usage is TRBV27 and J usage is TRBJ2-1, with 7 bases fitting TRBD2. The CDR3 contains 14 residues. CDR1 MNHEY and CDR2 SMNVEV come from the germline V gene (reference sequence). The trim removed 6 bases at V and 5 bases at J, leaving 7 bases unmatched. CDR3 sequence (DNA): TGTGCCAGCAGGTTCGTGGGAGGGGACAATGAGCAGTTCTTC. This encodes CASRFVGGDNEQFF.

This sequence joins TRBV5-5 and TRBJ2-7; 8 bases map to TRBD2. J gave up 1 base and V 3 bases, and 9 bases lay outside the gene matches. Germline V gives CDR1 SGHKS, CDR2 YYEKEE (reference sequence). The CDR3 spans 16 residues. The CDR3 region has the DNA TGTGCCAGCAGCTCACCGGGACTAGTGGTGTCCTACGAGCAGTACTTC. It is translated as CASSSPGLVVSYEQYF.